The 17 T cell receptor beta chains presented below share a single source sample, sequenced in a study of low-dose radiotherapy and immunotherapy resistance in tumors (dated by TCRdb to between 2020 and 2023). The intended sense of this specimen's time point label: after trial treatment. The sample's treatment or condition label, decoded: LDRT plus nivolumab, ipilimumab, low-dose cyclophosphamide and aspirin (RACIN trial). TCRdb shows the sequencer as Illumina HiSeq 2500. To make first-strand cDNA, Superscript III was used along with a set of TRAV- and TRBV-specific primers so that both the TCRalpha and TCRbeta chains were covered. TCRs were amplified with Phusion for around 20 PCR cycles, with a constant-region primer paired with the adapter attached to the V primers. TCRdb handled the public reads itself, with Q25 trimming in fastp and clone calling in MiXCR, and kept productive beta chains. Each entry is one CDR3 protein sequence, shown with its most common DNA and genes. The sample contains tens of thousands of distinct CDR3 sequences, 20% to 25% of them found a single time. 9.5% to 15% of the sample comes from the top ten.

Specimen: PBMCs, collected after low-dose radiotherapy plus immunotherapy. The receptor set was obtained from a female donor with ovarian cancer.

This clonotype was observed at least ten times. The chain couples TRBV2 to TRBJ1-6, with D tentatively TRBD1 (5 bases). This CDR3 is built from 13 residues. The germline V gene encodes CDR1 SNHLY and CDR2 FYNNEI. V gave up 9 bases and J gave up 7 bases, with 13 bases separating them. The CDR3 sequence: CASTQVPNSPLHF. CDR3 in DNA: TGTGCCAGTACACAGGTACCGAATTCACCCCTCCACTTT.

In regard to this clonotype: At one end the junction does not follow the germline gene, possibly because of a read error. V and J are TRBV19 and TRBJ2-6, with D possibly TRBD1 on 5 matching bases. This CDR3 is built from 16 residues. Germline V lookup: CDR1 LNHDA, CDR2 SQIVND (reference sequence). The CDR3 region is CASSICSPAGAIVLTF. CDR3 in DNA: TGTGCCAGTAGTATATGCTCCCCCGCTGGGGCCATCGTCCTGACTTTC.

This clonotype showed up many times. V usage is TRBV14 and J usage is TRBJ1-3; no clear D gene. This CDR3 has 17 amino acids. V lost 0 bases and J 0 bases, leaving 12 bases between the germline ends. CDR1 is SGHDN and CDR2 is FVKESK in the germline V gene. CDR3 in DNA: TGTGCCAGCAGCCAAGATAGAGATTTCGACTCTGGAAACACCATATATTTT. This codes for CASSQDRDFDSGNTIYF.

Concerning this clonotype: A read error is the likely source, as a far larger clone sits one nucleotide away. V is TRBV5-1 and J is TRBJ2-1, with D possibly being TRBD1 (6 bases). Trimming removed 4 bases at V and 10 bases at J, with 21 bases between. This CDR3 contains 15 residues. Germline V lookup: CDR1 SGHRS, CDR2 YFSETQ. CDR3 loop: CASSLTTTGIGEQFF. CDR3 bases: TGCGCCAGCAGCCTAACTACTACAGGGATCGGCGAGCAGTTCTTC.

In this sample, this clonotype turned up many times. This chain links TRBV6-1 with TRBJ1-1; D gene ambiguous. V was trimmed by 5 bases and J by 4 bases, leaving 14 bases between them. Germline V gene sequence: CDR1 MNHNS, CDR2 SASEGT. This CDR3 contains 14 residues. This chain's CDR3 is CASSYHPTRTEAFF. CDR3 sequence (DNA): TGTGCCAGCAGTTACCATCCGACGCGCACTGAAGCTTTCTTT.

This clonotype was seen ten or more times. The chain combines TRBV13 with TRBJ1-2; 7 nucleotides line up with TRBD1. The germline V gene encodes CDR1 PRHDT and CDR2 FYEKMQ (reference sequence). The V gene end was trimmed by 6 bases and the J gene end by 1 base; junction bases not matched to a gene: 8. The CDR3 length is 15 residues. The CDR3 is CASRDRDSHNYGYTF. The CDR3 DNA is TGTGCCAGCAGGGATCGGGACAGTCATAACTATGGCTACACCTTC.

There are many counts of this clonotype. This chain joins TRBV11-2 and TRBJ2-3, with TRBD2 matching over 9 bases. V dropped 0 bases and J dropped 7; count of bases not matched to a gene: 8. CDR3 length: 16 residues. CDR1 SGHAT and CDR2 FQNNGV come from the germline V gene. CDR3 coding DNA: TGTGCCAGCAGCTTAGAATTGGCGGGGGGGCTAAATACGCAGTATTTT. It specifies CASSLELAGGLNTQYF. The variable domain in full, completed from reference TRBV11-2 and TRBJ2-3, reads EAGVAQSPRYKIIEKRQSVAFWCNPISGHATLYWYQQILGQGPKLLIQFQNNGVVDDSQLPKDRFSAERLKGVDSTLKIQPAKLEDSAVYLCASSLELAGGLNTQYFGPGTRLTVL.

This clonotype was observed at least ten times. V is TRBV7-2 and J is TRBJ2-7, with TRBD2 as a possible D gene (5 bases). Deletions cut 3 bases from V and 2 bases from J, with 17 bases between. This CDR3 comprises 16 residues. Germline V gives CDR1 SGHTA, CDR2 FQGNSA. Here the CDR3 reads CASSFLRLAPTYEQYF. CDR3 DNA: TGTGCCAGCAGCTTTCTCCGGCTAGCTCCAACCTACGAGCAGTACTTC.

In its sample, this clonotype was seen many times. The chain combines TRBV5-6 with TRBJ2-2; D gene uncertain. CDR3 length: 18 amino acids. Trimming pared 1 base from V and 2 bases from J, leaving 18 bases between. The germline gives CDR1 SGHDT, CDR2 YYEEEE. The CDR3 region has the DNA TGTGCCAGCAGCTTGTTGGGTGGCGAGCAGAGTAACACCGGGGAGCTGTTTTTT. Its protein product is CASSLLGGEQSNTGELFF.

This clonotype was counted at least ten times. The chain combines TRBV18 with TRBJ2-1, with a weak D call TRBD2 (5 bases). Germline CDR1 is KGHSH and CDR2 is LQKENI. The V and J ends lost 3 bases and 5 bases respectively, with 14 bases between them. This CDR3 is 15 amino acids long. The CDR3 protein is CASSPLGVRDNEQFF. The CDR3 coding sequence is TGTGCCAGCTCACCGCTCGGGGTAAGGGACAATGAGCAGTTCTTC.

This clonotype was counted ten times or more. V gene TRBV30 combines with J gene TRBJ1-1; no firm D call. The CDR3 runs to 13 residues. Germline V gene sequence: CDR1 GTSNPN, CDR2 SVGIG (reference sequence). V was trimmed by 3 bases and J by 1 base, leaving 9 bases between them. CDR3 sequence: CAWRDFPNTEAFF. The CDR3 DNA is TGTGCCTGGAGAGACTTTCCGAACACTGAAGCTTTCTTT.

Ten or more counts support this clonotype. CDR3 in DNA: TGTGCCAGCAGTGGATCACTCGCGGAGACCCAGTACTTC. This encodes CASSGSLAETQYF. This sequence joins TRBV6-2 or TRBV6-3 and TRBJ2-5; D not resolved. Between the trimmed V and J ends, which lost 5 bases and 5 bases, there was a span of 12 bases. CDR1 is MNHEY and CDR2 is SVGEGT in the germline V gene. This CDR3 has 13 amino acids.

This clonotype showed up many times. The gene calls are TRBV29-1 and TRBJ2-7; a weak D match, TRBD1 (6 bases). V was shortened by 4 bases and J by 2 bases, with 12 bases between the two germline ends. The length of the CDR3 is 13 residues. Germline CDR1 SQVTM, CDR2 ANQGSEA. The DNA for the CDR3 is TGCAGCGTTGCTCCCCAGGGGACCTACGAGCAGTACTTC. This codes for CSVAPQGTYEQYF.

This clonotype came up many times. CDR3 residues: CATSRWVFSNNEQFF. CDR3 DNA: TGCGCCACCTCAAGATGGGTATTTTCCAACAATGAGCAGTTCTTC. The chain carries TRBV4-1 and TRBJ2-1; unclear D gene. The CDR3 covers 15 residues. V lost 10 bases, J lost 5 bases, and 21 bases lay in between. Per the germline V gene, CDR1 is MGHRA and CDR2 is YSYEKL.

The chain joins TRBV2 to TRBJ2-1; 14 nucleotides agree with TRBD2. Losses at the gene ends were 1 base for V and 9 bases for J; bases not matched to a gene: 8. This CDR3 has 17 residues. Germline loops: CDR1 SNHLY, CDR2 FYNNEI. For the CDR3, the DNA is TGTGCCAGCAGTGAAGGACCGGGACTAGCGGGAGTGGGTGAGCAGTTCTTC. It translates to CASSEGPGLAGVGEQFF.

This clonotype has more than one count but fewer than ten. The J gene is TRBJ1-3, the V gene TRBV15; tentative D call: TRBD1 (5 bases). The CDR3 length is 14 residues. Germline V gene lookup returns CDR1 LNHNV and CDR2 YYDKDF (reference sequence). Trimming took off 0 bases at V and 2 bases at J, with 5 bases between the two ends. The CDR3 reads CATSRDRAGNTIYF. The CDR3 coding sequence is TGTGCCACCAGCAGAGACAGGGCTGGAAACACCATATATTTT.

This clonotype has ten or more counts. The rearrangement joins TRBV6-2 or TRBV6-3 to TRBJ2-7, with D tentatively TRBD2 (5 bases). CDR3 length: 14 residues. Trimming removed 2 bases from V and 6 bases from J, with 14 bases in between. Germline CDR1 MNHEY, CDR2 SVGEGT. The DNA of the CDR3 is TGTGCCAGCAGTTACGGGCTAGCCGGCCTCGAGCAGTACTTC. Encoded protein: CASSYGLAGLEQYF.